This T cell receptor beta chain came from a study of OX40 agonist ivuxolimab in advanced cancers. Study as a whole: As their treatment, patients were administered ivuxolimab, an agonistic anti-OX40 (CD134) antibody. Dose-escalation patients were diagnosed with hepatocellular carcinoma, melanoma, renal cell cancer or head and neck cancer. Study-wide points: Compared with CD4+, CD8+ T cells on average had more expanded clones.

A remark on this clone: Antigen unknown.

Patients were ruled out by autoimmune disease history or systemic immunosuppression. Profiling relied on immunoSEQ multiplex PCR, and the TCRdb table lists in-frame clones only, not all of them. The sample has 30,000 to 35,000 clones, around nine tenths seen once; the top ten hold 31%. The trim removed 2 bases at V and 4 bases at J, leaving 9 bases unmatched. This CDR3 contains 17 residues. Per the germline V gene, CDR1 is SGDLS and CDR2 is YYNGEE. The chain recombines TRBV9 with TRBJ2-5; 12 nucleotides agree with TRBD2. This receptor was obtained from an adult with an advanced solid tumor such as melanoma, head and neck, liver or kidney cancer. The sequencing used CD4+ or CD8+ T cells sorted from blood, collected in a trial of the OX40 agonist ivuxolimab. CDR3 protein: CASSVGLAGRLGETQYF. The DNA of the CDR3 is TGTGCCAGCAGCGTGGGACTAGCGGGCCGTCTTGGAGAGACCCAGTACTTC.